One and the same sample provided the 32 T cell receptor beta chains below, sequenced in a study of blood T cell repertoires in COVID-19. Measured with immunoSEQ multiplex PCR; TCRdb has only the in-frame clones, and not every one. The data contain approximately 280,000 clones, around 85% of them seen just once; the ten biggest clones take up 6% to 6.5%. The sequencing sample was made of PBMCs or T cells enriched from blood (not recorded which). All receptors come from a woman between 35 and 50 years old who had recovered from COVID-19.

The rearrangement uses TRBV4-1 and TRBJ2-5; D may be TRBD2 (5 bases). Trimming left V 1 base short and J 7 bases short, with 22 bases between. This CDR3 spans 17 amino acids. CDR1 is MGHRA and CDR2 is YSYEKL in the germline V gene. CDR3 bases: TGCGCCAGCAGCCAAGTTGTAAGCGGCATCCGCCATTGGACCCAGTACTTC. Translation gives CASSQVVSGIRHWTQYF.

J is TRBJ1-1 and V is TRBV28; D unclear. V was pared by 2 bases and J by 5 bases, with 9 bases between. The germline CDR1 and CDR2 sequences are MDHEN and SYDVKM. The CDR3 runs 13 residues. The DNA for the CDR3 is TGTGCCAGCAGTTTAGGAAGCGATACTGAAGCTTTCTTT. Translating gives CASSLGSDTEAFF.

The chain's CDR3 is CASSFIQGLTYEQYF. CDR3 in DNA: TGTGCCAGCAGTTTCATACAGGGGTTAACCTACGAGCAGTACTTC. The chain employs TRBV11-2 and TRBJ2-7; 7 bases are a match to TRBD1. This CDR3 is 15 amino acids long. Germline V gene data show CDR1 as SGHAT and CDR2 as FQNNGV. The trim removed 6 bases at V and 2 bases at J, leaving 10 bases unmatched. The whole variable domain, remainder taken from reference TRBV11-2 and TRBJ2-7, is EAGVAQSPRYKIIEKRQSVAFWCNPISGHATLYWYQQILGQGPKLLIQFQNNGVVDDSQLPKDRFSAERLKGVDSTLKIQPAKLEDSAVYLCASSFIQGLTYEQYFGPGTRLTVT.

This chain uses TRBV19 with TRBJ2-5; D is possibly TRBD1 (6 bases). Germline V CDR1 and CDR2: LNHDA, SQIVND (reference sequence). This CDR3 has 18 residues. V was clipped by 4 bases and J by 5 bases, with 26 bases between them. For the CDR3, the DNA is TGTGCCAGTAGTACAGGGGTGGCGCGCTCAGCCCTTGGGGAGACCCAGTACTTC. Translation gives CASSTGVARSALGETQYF.

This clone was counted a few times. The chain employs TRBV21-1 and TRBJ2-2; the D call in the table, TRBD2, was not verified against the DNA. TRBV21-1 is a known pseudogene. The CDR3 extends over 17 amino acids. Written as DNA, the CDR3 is TGTGCCAGCAGCAAAAGGGGGAAGCGGGGCGGCGCCGGGGAGCTGTTTTTT. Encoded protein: CASSKRGKRGGAGELFF.

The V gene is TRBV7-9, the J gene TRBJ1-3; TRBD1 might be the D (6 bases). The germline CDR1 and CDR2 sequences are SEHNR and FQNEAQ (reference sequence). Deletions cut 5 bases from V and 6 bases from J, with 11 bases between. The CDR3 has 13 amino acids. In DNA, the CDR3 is TGTGCCAGCAGCCTCGGGGGGGCAAACACCATATATTTT. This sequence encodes CASSLGGANTIYF.

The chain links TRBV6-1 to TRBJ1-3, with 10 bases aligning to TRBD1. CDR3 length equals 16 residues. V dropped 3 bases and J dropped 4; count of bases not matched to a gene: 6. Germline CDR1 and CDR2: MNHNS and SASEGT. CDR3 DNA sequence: TGTGCCAGCAGTGACCGACAGGGGGCACAAGGAAACACCATATATTTT. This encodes CASSDRQGAQGNTIYF.

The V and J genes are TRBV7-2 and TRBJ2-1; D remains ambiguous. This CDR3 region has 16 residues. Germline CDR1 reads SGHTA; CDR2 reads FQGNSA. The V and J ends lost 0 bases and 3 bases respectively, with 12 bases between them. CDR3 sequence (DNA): TGTGCCAGCAGCTTAGCACCCGCAACTTACTACAATGAGCAGTTCTTC. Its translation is CASSLAPATYYNEQFF.

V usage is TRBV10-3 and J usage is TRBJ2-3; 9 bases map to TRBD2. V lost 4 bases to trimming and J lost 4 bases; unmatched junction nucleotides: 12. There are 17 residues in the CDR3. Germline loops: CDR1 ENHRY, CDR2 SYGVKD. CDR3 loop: CAISGGLADLVADTQYF. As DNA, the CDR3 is TGTGCCATCAGTGGGGGACTAGCAGACCTTGTCGCAGATACGCAGTATTTT.

The CDR3 sequence is CASSRNPGQGAEQYF. DNA of the CDR3: TGCGCCAGCAGCCGGAACCCGGGACAGGGGGCCGAGCAGTACTTC. V usage is TRBV5-1 and J usage is TRBJ2-7; 12 bases are a match to TRBD1. J lost 6 bases, V lost 4 bases, and 8 bases had no gene match. CDR3 length equals 15 residues. Germline-derived CDR1 and CDR2 are SGHRS and YFSETQ.

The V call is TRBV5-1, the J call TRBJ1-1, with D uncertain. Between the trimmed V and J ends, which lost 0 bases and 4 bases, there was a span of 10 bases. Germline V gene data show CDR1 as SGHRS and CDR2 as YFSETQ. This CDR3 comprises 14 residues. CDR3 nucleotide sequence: TGCGCCAGCAGCTTGGACGGGGTGGGCACTGAAGCTTTCTTT. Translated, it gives CASSLDGVGTEAFF.

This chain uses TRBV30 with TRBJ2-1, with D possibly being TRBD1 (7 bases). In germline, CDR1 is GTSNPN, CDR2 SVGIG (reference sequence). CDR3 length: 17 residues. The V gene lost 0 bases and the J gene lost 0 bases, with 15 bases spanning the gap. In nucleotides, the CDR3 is TGTGCCTGGAGTGTAAGGGCGGGACAGAGCTCCTACAATGAGCAGTTCTTC. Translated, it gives CAWSVRAGQSSYNEQFF.

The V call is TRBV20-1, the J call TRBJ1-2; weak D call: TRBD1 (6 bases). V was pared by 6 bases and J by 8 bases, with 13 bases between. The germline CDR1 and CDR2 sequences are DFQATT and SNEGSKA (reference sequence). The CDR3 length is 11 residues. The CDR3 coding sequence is TGCAGTGCGCTAACAGGGTGGGGCTACACCTTC. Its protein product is CSALTGWGYTF.

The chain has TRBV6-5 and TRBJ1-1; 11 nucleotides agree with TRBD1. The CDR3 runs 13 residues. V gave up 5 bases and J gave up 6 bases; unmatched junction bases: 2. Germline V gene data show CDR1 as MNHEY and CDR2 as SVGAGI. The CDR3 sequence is CASSRDRGAEAFF. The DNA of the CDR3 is TGTGCCAGCAGTAGGGACAGGGGGGCTGAAGCTTTCTTT.

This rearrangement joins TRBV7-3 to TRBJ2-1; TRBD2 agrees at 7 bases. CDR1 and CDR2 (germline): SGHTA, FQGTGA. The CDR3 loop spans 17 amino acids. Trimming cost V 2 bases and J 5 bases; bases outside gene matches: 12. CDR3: CASSLPREWPAHNEQFF. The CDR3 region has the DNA TGTGCCAGCAGCTTACCGCGGGAGTGGCCGGCGCACAATGAGCAGTTCTTC.

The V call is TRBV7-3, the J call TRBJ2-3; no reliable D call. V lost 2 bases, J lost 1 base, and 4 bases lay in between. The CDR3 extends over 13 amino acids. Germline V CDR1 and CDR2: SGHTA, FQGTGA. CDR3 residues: CASSLVGTDTQYF. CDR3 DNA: TGTGCCAGCAGCTTAGTCGGCACAGATACGCAGTATTTT. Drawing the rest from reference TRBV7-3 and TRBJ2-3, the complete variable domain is GAGVSQTPSNKVTEKGKYVELRCDPISGHTALYWYRQSLGQGPEFLIYFQGTGAADDSGLPNDRFFAVRPEGSVSTLKIQRTERGDSAVYLCASSLVGTDTQYFGPGTRLTVL.

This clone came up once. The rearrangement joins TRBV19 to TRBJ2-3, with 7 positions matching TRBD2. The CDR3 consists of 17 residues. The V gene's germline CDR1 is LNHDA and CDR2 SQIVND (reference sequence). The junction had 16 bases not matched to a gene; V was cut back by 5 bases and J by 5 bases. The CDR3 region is CASSEPSGTLSGDTQYF. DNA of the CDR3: TGTGCCAGTAGTGAGCCGAGCGGGACGTTAAGTGGAGATACGCAGTATTTT.

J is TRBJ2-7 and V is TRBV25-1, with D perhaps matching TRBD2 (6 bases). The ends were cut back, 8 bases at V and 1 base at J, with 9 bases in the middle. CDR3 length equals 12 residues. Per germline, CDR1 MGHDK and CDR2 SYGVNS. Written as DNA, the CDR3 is TGTGCCAGCGGGAGGCAGTCCTACGAGCAGTACTTC. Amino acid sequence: CASGRQSYEQYF.

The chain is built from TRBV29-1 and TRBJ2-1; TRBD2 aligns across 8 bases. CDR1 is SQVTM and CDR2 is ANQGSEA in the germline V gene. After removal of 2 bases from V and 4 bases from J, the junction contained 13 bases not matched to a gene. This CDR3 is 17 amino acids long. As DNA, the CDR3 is TGCAGCGTTGAAACTCACCCCCGGGAGGGCCCTTACAATGAGCAGTTCTTC. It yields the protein CSVETHPREGPYNEQFF.

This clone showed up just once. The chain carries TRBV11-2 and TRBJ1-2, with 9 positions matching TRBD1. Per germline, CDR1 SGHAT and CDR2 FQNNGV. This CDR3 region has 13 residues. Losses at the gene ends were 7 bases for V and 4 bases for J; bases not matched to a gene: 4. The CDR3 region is CASNVDRGYGYTF. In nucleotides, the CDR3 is TGTGCCAGCAACGTGGACAGGGGCTATGGCTACACCTTC. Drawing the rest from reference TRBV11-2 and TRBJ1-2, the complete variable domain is EAGVAQSPRYKIIEKRQSVAFWCNPISGHATLYWYQQILGQGPKLLIQFQNNGVVDDSQLPKDRFSAERLKGVDSTLKIQPAKLEDSAVYLCASNVDRGYGYTFGSGTRLTVV.

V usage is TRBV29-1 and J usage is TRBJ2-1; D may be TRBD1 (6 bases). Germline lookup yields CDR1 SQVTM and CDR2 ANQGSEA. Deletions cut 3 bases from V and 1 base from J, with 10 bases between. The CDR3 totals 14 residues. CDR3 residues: CSVETGPSYNEQFF. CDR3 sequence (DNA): TGCAGCGTTGAGACAGGTCCTTCCTACAATGAGCAGTTCTTC.

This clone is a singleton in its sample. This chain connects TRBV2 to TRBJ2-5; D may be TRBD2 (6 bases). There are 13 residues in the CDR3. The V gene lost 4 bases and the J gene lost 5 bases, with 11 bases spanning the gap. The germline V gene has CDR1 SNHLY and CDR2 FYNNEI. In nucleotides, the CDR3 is TGTGCCAGCAGTGCGGCGGGGTTGGAGACCCAGTACTTC. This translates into CASSAAGLETQYF.

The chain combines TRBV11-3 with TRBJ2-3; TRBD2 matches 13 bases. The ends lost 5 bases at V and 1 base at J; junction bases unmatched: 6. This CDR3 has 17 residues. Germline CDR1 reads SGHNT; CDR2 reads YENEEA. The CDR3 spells CASSPRTSGSGTDTQYF. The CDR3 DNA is TGTGCCAGCAGCCCTCGGACTAGCGGGAGTGGCACAGATACGCAGTATTTT.

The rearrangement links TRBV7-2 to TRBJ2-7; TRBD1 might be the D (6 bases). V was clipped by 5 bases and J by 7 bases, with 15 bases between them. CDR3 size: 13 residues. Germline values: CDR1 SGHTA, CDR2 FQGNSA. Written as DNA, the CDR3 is TGTGCCAGCAGCGGCCAGGGGTCGGATGAGCAGTACTTC. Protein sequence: CASSGQGSDEQYF.

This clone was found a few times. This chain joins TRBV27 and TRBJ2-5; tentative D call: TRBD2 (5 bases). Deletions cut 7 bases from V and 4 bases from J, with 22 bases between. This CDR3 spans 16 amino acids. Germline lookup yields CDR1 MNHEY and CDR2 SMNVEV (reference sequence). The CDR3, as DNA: TGTGCCAGCAACTTAAACGTTGTTAGGGAGCGAGAGACCCAGTACTTC. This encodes CASNLNVVRERETQYF.

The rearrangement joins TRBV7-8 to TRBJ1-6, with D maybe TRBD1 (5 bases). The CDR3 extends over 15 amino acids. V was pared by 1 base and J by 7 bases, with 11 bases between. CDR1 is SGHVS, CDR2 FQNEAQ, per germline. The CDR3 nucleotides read TGTGCCAGCAGCTTAGTCCAGGGCCAAAATTCACCCCTCCACTTT. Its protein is CASSLVQGQNSPLHF.

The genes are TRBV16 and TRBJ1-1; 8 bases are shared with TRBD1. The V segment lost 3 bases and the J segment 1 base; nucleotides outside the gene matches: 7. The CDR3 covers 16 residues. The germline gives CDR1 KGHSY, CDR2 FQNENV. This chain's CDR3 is CASSHRPGTGNTEAFF. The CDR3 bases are TGTGCCAGCAGCCACCGTCCCGGGACAGGGAACACTGAAGCTTTCTTT.

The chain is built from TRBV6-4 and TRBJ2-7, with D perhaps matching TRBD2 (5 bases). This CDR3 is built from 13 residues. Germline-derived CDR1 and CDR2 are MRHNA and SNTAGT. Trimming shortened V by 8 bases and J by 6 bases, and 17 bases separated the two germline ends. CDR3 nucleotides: TGTGCCAGCTCCGCGACGGAGGTAGGCGAGCAGTACTTC. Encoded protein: CASSATEVGEQYF.

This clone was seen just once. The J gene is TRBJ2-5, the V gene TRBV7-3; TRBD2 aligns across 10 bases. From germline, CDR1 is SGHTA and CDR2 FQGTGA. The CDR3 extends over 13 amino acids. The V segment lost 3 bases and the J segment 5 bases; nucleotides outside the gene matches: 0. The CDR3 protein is CASSFSGGETQYF. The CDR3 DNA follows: TGTGCCAGCAGCTTTAGCGGGGGGGAGACCCAGTACTTC.

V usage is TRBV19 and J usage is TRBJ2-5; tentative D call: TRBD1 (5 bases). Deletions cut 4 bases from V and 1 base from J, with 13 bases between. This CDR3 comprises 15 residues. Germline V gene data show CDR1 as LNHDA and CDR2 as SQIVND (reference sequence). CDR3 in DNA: TGTGCCAGTAGTAACCTACCAGGGCCCCAAGAGACCCAGTACTTC. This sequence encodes CASSNLPGPQETQYF. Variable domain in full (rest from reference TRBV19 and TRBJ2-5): DGGITQSPKYLFRKEGQNVTLSCEQNLNHDAMYWYRQDPGQGLRLIYYSQIVNDFQKGDIAEGYSVSREKKESFPLTVTSAQKNPTAFYLCASSNLPGPQETQYFGPGTRLLVL.

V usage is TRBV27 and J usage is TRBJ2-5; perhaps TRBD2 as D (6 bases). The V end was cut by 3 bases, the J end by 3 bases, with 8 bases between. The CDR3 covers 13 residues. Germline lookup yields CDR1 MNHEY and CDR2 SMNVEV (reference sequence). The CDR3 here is CASSFSGEETQYF. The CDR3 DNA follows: TGTGCCAGCAGTTTCTCGGGGGAAGAGACCCAGTACTTC.

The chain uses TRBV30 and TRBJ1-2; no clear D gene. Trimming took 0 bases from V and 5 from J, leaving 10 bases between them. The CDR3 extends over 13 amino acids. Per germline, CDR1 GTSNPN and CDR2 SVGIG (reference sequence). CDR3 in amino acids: CAWSVNSLYGYTF. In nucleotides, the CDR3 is TGTGCCTGGAGTGTAAACAGCCTATATGGCTACACCTTC.